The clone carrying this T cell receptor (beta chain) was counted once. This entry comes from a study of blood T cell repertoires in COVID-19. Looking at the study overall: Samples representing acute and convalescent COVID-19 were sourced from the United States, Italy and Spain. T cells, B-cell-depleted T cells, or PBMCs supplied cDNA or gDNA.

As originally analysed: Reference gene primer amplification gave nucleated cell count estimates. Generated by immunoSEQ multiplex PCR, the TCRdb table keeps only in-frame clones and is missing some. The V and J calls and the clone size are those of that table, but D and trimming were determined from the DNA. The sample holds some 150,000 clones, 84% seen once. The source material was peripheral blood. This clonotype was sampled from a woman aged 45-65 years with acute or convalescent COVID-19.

CDR3 DNA: TGCGCCAGCAGCTTGTTGACACTGGCCACCGGGGAGCTGTTTTTT. It specifies CASSLLTLATGELFF. The rearrangement uses TRBV5-1 and TRBJ2-2; D remains unclear. Germline assignment: CDR1 SGHRS and CDR2 YFSETQ. The ends were cut back, 1 base at V and 4 bases at J, with 11 bases in the middle. CDR3 length: 15 residues.